The T cell receptor (beta chain) under discussion was sequenced for a study of blood T cell repertoires in COVID-19. Study-level background: PBMCs, B-cell-depleted T cells, or T cells provided the cDNA or gDNA that made up the material.

Sequenced by immunoSEQ multiplex PCR; TCRdb stores in-frame clones only, minus some. This table has around 340,000 clones, around 88% appearing once. CDR1 is SNHLY, CDR2 FYNNEI, per germline. V trimming: 5 bases; J trimming: 8 bases; junction bases outside the gene matches: 8. The CDR3 covers 14 residues. This clonotype was sampled from a man aged 25-45 years with active or convalescent COVID-19. The chain carries TRBV2 and TRBJ1-5, with 8 bases aligning to TRBD1. Specimen: peripheral blood. The CDR3 nucleotides are TGTGCCAGCAGTTCTGACAGGGGTAGGGAGCCCCAGCATTTT. Amino acid sequence: CASSSDRGREPQHF.